This entry features one TCR beta chain sequence. Its antigen is as yet unknown. The assay was immunoSEQ multiplex PCR, and TCRdb's table has in-frame clones only and misses some. Among roughly 1,600,000 clones listed, approximately 98.5% were seen once. CDR3 length: 15 amino acids. V lost 3 bases to trimming and J lost 5 bases; unmatched junction nucleotides: 9. Germline V CDR1 and CDR2: SGHAT, FQNNGV. The data stem from a study of shared clonotypes between healthy human individuals. Whole-study context: Per donor, three plates held CD4 naive cells, three held CD4 memory, two held CD8 naive and one held CD8 memory.

Regarding the study as a whole: Non-shared clonotypes displayed generation probabilities falling below those of clonotypes present in all four donors. Of the naive CD4 clonotypes, approximately 5% were shared across a handful of donors.

All donors were healthy HIV-negative adults lacking recent acute infections or vaccinations. Sequenced: naive CD4+ T cells sorted from blood. Subset specified: CD45RA+ positively selected. This sequence joins TRBV11-2 and TRBJ2-5, with 7 positions matching TRBD1. This sequence was found in a man aged 30 to 45 in good health. CDR3 residues: CASSFARQGSETQYF. CDR3 nucleotide sequence: TGTGCCAGCAGCTTTGCCAGACAGGGTTCGGAGACCCAGTACTTC.